This record looks at one T cell receptor (beta chain) sequence and its context. Its target is not known. CDR3 length: 14 amino acids. V lost 6 bases to trimming and J lost 0 bases, with 10 bases between them. The germline V gene has CDR1 LGHNT and CDR2 FRNRAP. The sample comes from a study of PD-1 blockade in classical Hodgkin lymphoma. TCRdb's table, derived via immunoSEQ multiplex PCR, lists solely in-frame clones and lacks some. The data show about 24,000 clones, roughly 80% seen once. Study results and limitations: Complete responders showed a baseline diversity that resembled the diversity of newly diagnosed patients. Nivolumab starters within 1 year of ASCT were excluded.

In every patient, relapse followed autologous stem cell transplantation, while exposure to brentuximab vedotin differed. The material sequenced was peripheral blood mononuclear cells (PBMCs), taken before the second cycle of nivolumab. The TCR originated in a human donor with classical Hodgkin lymphoma. This sequence joins TRBV12-5 and TRBJ2-3; no reliable D call. For the CDR3, the DNA is TGTGCTAGTGGCTCCGTCTCTAGCACAGATACGCAGTATTTT. Amino acid sequence: CASGSVSSTDTQYF. The variable domain in full, completed from reference TRBV12-5 and TRBJ2-3, reads DARVTQTPRHKVTEMGQEVTMRCQPILGHNTVFWYRQTMMQGLELLAYFRNRAPLDDSGMPKDRFSAEMPDATLATLKIQPSEPRDSAVYFCASGSVSSTDTQYFGPGTRLTVL.